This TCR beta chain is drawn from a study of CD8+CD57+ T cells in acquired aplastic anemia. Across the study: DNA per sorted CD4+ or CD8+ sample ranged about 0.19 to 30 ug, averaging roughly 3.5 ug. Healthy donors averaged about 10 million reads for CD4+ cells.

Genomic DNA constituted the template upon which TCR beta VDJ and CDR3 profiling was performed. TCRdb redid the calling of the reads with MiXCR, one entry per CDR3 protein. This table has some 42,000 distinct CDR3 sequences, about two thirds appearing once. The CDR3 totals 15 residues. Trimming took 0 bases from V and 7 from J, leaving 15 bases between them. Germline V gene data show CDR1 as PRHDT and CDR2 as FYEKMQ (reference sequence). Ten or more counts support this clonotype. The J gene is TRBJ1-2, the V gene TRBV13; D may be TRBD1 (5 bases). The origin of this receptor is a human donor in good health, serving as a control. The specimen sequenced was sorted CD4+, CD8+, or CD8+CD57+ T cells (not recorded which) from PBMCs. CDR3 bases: TGTGCCAGCAGCTTAGGCCGGGGGGGGGTTAGTGGCTACACCTTC. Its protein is CASSLGRGGVSGYTF.